This TCR beta chain was sequenced in a study of regulatory T cells in long-lasting Graves disease (dated by TCRdb to 2020 to 2022). For the study in its entirety: To count as having persistent Graves' disease, a patient had to have received antithyroid drug treatment for over 5 years with TSH receptor autoantibodies remaining persistently positive. On average, persistent Graves' disease patients in the clinical cohort had been on antithyroid drugs for about 9.3 years. The study took place in China and was registered as a clinical trial. A total of 33 samples underwent TCR sequencing: about 13 from persistent and approximately 20 from newly diagnosed Graves' disease patients. Peripheral blood TCR sequencing and RNA sequencing compared persistent Graves' disease patients with newly diagnosed Graves' disease patients. What the work shows at the level of the full study, not this receptor alone: Persistent disease showed preferential use of TRBV28, TRBJ1-2 and TRBJ2-5, whereas newly diagnosed disease favored TRBV20-1 and TRBJ2-1. As a limitation, the authors acknowledged that the small sample size may reduce accuracy. Patients with persistent disease shared more public clonotypes (around 2,500) than newly diagnosed patients did (around 980). Only the TCR beta chain was sequenced and analyzed. Persistent Graves' disease patients showed lower TCR Shannon entropy and fewer highly expanded clones than newly diagnosed patients, suggesting clonal expansion. Only peripheral blood was studied, because thyroid tissue, the primary lesion, was inaccessible.

Taken with the paper, the label for time point translates to: persistent/refractory GD, antithyroid drugs over 5 years with positive TRAb. For both TCR sequencing and RNA sequencing, RNA was extracted from PBMCs in TRIzol. The diagnosis of Graves' disease was made according to American Thyroid Association guidelines. Recruitment of patients was carried out at an endocrinology department in Xi'an, China. Each patient gave approximately 9.7 milliliters of peripheral blood, collected in an EDTA anticoagulant tube. Ficoll Paque Plus density gradient separation was used to isolate PBMCs, and no further T cell sorting was done. RNA quality was checked with an Agilent 2100 Bioanalyzer and agarose gel, and concentration with a NanoDrop 2000. The germline V end is reduced by 1 base and the J end by 3 bases; junction bases left unmatched: 2. CDR1 and CDR2 are drawn from the germline V gene (reference sequence): SEHNR, FQNEAQ. Including cysteine and phenylalanine, the CDR3 has 14 amino acids. Kept here is only the CDR3 DNA, which spans 42 bases and is read in frame from base 1.

In this sample, this clonotype turned up many times. Its antigen is unknown. It has no much larger one-base neighbor in the sample; base qualities were not kept. The library was produced with multiplex PCR. For sequencing, an Illumina HiSeq 4000 was employed. iRepertoire HTBI primers and Arm-PCR amplification of CDR3 regions were used to construct TCR beta libraries. Before sequencing, the PCR products underwent gel purification. Per the authors' processing: Gene usage analysis of CDR3 amino acid clonotypes relied on the 60 or so TRBV and more than twelve TRBJ segments identified across samples. COPE and FqMerger were used to merge the filtered high-quality paired reads into contigs. BLAST was used to align contigs to the IMGT TRBV, TRBD and TRBJ reference genes, and CDR3 was defined following IMGT. Any clonotype with a frequency above 0.1% was counted as a highly expanded clone. Shannon entropy was used to measure repertoire diversity, and the Gini coefficient was used to measure V-J evenness. A clonotype was considered public if more than one individual shared it. Using fastp trimming at Q25 and MiXCR clonotype assembly, TCRdb reanalyzed the public sequencing data and kept in-frame beta chains. Identical CDR3 proteins give one entry, which carries the most common genes and DNA. TCRdb's processing, not the study's, gives the V and J calls here. For this sample there are some 470,000 distinct CDR3 sequences; about a fifth appear just once. The top ten hold 7% to 9% of the sample.

The rearrangement combines TRBV7-9 with TRBJ2-5, with 7 middle bases fitting TRBD1. The TCR originated in a female donor with Graves disease. The sample in question was peripheral blood mononuclear cells (PBMCs), obtained when the disease was refractory, from a patient treated with antithyroid drugs. The CDR3 protein: CASSLDGTEETQYF. Here is the DNA: TGTGCCAGCAGCTTAGACGGGACAGAAGAGACCCAGTACTTC.